These T cell receptor beta chains were read from a single sample in a study of T cell changes during pregnancy in multiple sclerosis. Sequenced by immunoSEQ multiplex PCR; TCRdb stores in-frame clones only, minus some. The data contain some 43,000 clones, under 90% of them singletons. This material consisted of peripheral blood, taken in the first trimester of pregnancy. These receptors all come from a female donor in good health, enrolled as a control in a pregnancy study. Each CDR3 is given with its conserved first and last residue. D genes are given only for firm matches. Not every row has a clone size; where given, it reads once, few, many or a size class.

d_gene	abundance	v_gene	j_gene	CDR3aa	CDR3nt
NA	NA	TRBV29-1	TRBJ1-1	CSVPDGGGRTEAFF	TGCAGCGTTCCTGACGGGGGTGGTCGGACTGAAGCTTTCTTT
TRBD2	NA	TRBV19	TRBJ2-7	CASSLLPGLAGGPDEQYF	TGTGCCAGTAGTCTCCTCCCGGGACTAGCGGGAGGGCCCGACGAGCAGTACTTC
NA	NA	TRBV7-3	TRBJ2-1	CASSLLGGGTYNEQFF	TGTGCCAGCAGCTTGCTCGGGGGTGGGACCTACAATGAGCAGTTCTTC
TRBD2	NA	TRBV7-8	TRBJ2-1	CASSLEAGTSGYNEQFF	TGTGCCAGCAGCTTAGAGGCCGGGACTAGCGGTTACAATGAGCAGTTCTTC
TRBD2	NA	TRBV5-1	TRBJ2-3	CASSSPGGVGDTQYF	TGCGCCAGCAGCTCCCCGGGAGGGGTTGGGGATACGCAGTATTTT
TRBD2	NA	TRBV10-1	TRBJ2-1	CASSDGGAYNEQFF	TGCGCCAGCAGTGACGGGGGGGCCTACAATGAGCAGTTCTTC
NA	NA	TRBV20-1	TRBJ1-4	CSSSTNEKLFF	TGCAGTTCCTCAACTAATGAAAAACTGTTTTTT
NA	NA	TRBV19	TRBJ2-6	CASRLVGGQLSGANVLTF	TGTGCCAGTAGACTCGTTGGGGGCCAACTCTCTGGGGCCAACGTCCTGACTTTC
TRBD1	NA	TRBV28	TRBJ1-5	CASSDGQGNQPQHF	TGTGCCAGCAGTGACGGACAGGGGAATCAGCCCCAGCATTTT
TRBD2	NA	TRBV18	TRBJ2-1	CASSPPMAGGLYEQFF	TGTGCCAGCTCACCACCTATGGCGGGAGGGTTATATGAGCAGTTCTTC
NA	NA	TRBV12-5	TRBJ1-1	CASGFGTGNTEAFF	TGTGCTAGTGGTTTTGGCACAGGGAACACTGAAGCTTTCTTT
NA	NA	TRBV13	TRBJ2-1	CASSLPTREQFF	TGTGCCAGCAGCTTACCGACGAGGGAGCAGTTCTTC
TRBD1	NA	TRBV6-1	TRBJ1-3	CASSRTGDGNTIYF	TGTGCCAGCAGTCGGACAGGGGATGGAAACACCATATATTTT
TRBD2	NA	TRBV5-1	TRBJ2-3	CASSLGRGGTDTQYF	TGCGCCAGCAGCTTGGGGCGGGGGGGCACAGATACGCAGTATTTT
NA	NA	TRBV2	TRBJ1-5	CASSETQYSNQPQHF	TGTGCCAGCAGTGAAACCCAGTATAGCAATCAGCCCCAGCATTTT
NA	NA	TRBV7-2	TRBJ2-7	CASSPEASGPMGPREQYF	TGTGCCAGCAGTCCCGAAGCCTCCGGGCCAATGGGGCCGCGCGAGCAGTACTTC
TRBD1	once	TRBV5-8	TRBJ2-5	CASTLWTGKETQYF	TGTGCCAGCACCCTCTGGACAGGGAAGGAGACCCAGTACTTC
NA	NA	TRBV18	TRBJ2-7	CASSPRGYEQYF	TGTGCCAGCTCACCAAGGGGATACGAGCAGTACTTC
NA	NA	TRBV4-1	TRBJ1-5	CASSQVGQAGEPQHF	TGCGCCAGCAGCCAAGTGGGGCAGGCTGGGGAGCCCCAGCATTTT
NA	NA	TRBV9	TRBJ2-1	CASSVGLVHPDNEQFF	TGTGCCAGCAGCGTAGGACTAGTCCACCCGGACAATGAGCAGTTCTTC
NA	NA	TRBV14	TRBJ1-2	CASSQDPTGGVAGGYTF	TGTGCCAGCAGCCAAGATCCAACGGGAGGGGTAGCAGGAGGCTACACCTTC
NA	NA	TRBV30	TRBJ2-1	CAWSERLVLNEQFF	TGTGCCTGGAGTGAAAGACTAGTCCTCAATGAGCAGTTCTTC
TRBD1	once	TRBV18	TRBJ2-3	CASPHPGQGAGGSPGDTQYF	TGTGCCAGCCCACACCCGGGACAGGGGGCCGGCGGGAGCCCCGGAGATACGCAGTATTTT